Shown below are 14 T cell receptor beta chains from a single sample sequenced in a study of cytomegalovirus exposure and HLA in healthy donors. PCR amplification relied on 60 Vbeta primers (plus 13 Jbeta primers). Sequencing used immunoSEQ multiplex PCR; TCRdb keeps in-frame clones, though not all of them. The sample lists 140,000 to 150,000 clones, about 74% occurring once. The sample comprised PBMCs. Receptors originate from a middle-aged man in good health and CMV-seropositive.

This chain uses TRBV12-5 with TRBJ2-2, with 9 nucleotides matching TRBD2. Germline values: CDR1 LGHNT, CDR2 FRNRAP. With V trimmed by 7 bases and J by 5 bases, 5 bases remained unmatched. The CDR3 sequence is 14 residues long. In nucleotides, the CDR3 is TGTGCTAGTGCCCTCAGCGGGAGGACCGGGGAGCTGTTTTTT. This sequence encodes CASALSGRTGELFF.

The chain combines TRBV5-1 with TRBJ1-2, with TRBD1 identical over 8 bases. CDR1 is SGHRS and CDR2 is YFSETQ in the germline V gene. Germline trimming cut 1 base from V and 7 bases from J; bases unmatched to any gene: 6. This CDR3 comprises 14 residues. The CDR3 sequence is CASSLMDRAGGYTF. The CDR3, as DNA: TGCGCCAGCAGCTTGATGGACAGGGCAGGTGGCTACACCTTC.

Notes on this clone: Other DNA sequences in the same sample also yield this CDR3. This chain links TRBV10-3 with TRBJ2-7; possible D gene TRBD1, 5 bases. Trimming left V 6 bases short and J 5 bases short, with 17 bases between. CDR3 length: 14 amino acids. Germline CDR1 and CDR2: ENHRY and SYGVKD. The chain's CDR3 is CAISDPGRADEQYF. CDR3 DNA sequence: TGTGCCATCAGCGATCCGGGCAGGGCAGACGAGCAGTACTTC.

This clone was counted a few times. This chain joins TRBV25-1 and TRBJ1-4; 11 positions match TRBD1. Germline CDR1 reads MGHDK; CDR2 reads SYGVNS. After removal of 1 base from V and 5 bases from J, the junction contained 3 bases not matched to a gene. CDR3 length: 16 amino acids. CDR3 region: CASSEWDRGVNEKLFF. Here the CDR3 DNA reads TGTGCCAGCAGTGAATGGGACAGGGGGGTAAATGAAAAACTGTTTTTT.

CDR3 protein: CASSPYATEAFF. The CDR3 DNA is TGTGCCAGCTCACCCTATGCCACTGAAGCTTTCTTT. V and J are TRBV16 and TRBJ1-1; D call uncertain. The germline CDR1 and CDR2 sequences are KGHSY and FQNENV. Trimming removed 8 bases from V and 4 bases from J, with 11 bases in between. This CDR3 comprises 12 residues.

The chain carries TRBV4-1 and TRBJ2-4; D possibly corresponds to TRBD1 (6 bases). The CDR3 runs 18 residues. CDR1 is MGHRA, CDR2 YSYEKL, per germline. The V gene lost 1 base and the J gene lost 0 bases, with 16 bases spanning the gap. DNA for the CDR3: TGCGCCAGCAGCCAAGGTACCCAGGGGATAGTAGCCAAAAACATTCAGTACTTC. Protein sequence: CASSQGTQGIVAKNIQYF.

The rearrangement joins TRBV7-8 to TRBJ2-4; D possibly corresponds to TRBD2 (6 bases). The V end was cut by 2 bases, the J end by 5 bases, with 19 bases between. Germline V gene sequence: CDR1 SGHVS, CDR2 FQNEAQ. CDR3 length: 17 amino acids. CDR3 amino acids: CASSLWEVTGSQNIQYF. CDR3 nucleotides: TGTGCCAGCAGCTTATGGGAGGTGACTGGCAGCCAAAACATTCAGTACTTC.

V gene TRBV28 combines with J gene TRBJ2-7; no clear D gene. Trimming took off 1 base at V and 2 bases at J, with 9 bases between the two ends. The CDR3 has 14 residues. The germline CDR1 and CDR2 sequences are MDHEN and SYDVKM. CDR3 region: CASSLYGPTYEQYF. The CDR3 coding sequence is TGTGCCAGCAGTTTATATGGGCCCACCTACGAGCAGTACTTC.

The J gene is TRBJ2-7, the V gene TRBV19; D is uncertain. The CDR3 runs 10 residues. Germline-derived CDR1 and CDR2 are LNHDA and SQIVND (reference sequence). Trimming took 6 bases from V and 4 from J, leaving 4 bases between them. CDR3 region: CASRRYEQYF. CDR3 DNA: TGTGCCAGTAGGCGTTACGAGCAGTACTTC.

The chain's CDR3 is CAISESLRYEQYF. The CDR3 DNA sequence: TGTGCCATCAGTGAGTCACTGAGATACGAGCAGTACTTC. The rearrangement uses TRBV10-3 and TRBJ2-7, with D uncertain. CDR1 is ENHRY, CDR2 SYGVKD, per germline. V shed 0 bases and J shed 4 bases, with 7 bases lying between them. CDR3 length equals 13 residues.

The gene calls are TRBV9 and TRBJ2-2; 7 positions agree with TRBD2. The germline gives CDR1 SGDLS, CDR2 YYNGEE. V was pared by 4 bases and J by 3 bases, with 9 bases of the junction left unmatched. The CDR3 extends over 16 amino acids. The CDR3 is CASSPPPAGHTGELFF. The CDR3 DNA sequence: TGTGCCAGCAGCCCCCCCCCAGCGGGGCACACCGGGGAGCTGTTTTTT.

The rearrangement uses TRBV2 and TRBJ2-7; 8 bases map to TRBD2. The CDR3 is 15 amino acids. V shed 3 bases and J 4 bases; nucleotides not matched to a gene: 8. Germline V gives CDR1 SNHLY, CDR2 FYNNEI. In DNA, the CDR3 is TGTGCCAGCAGTGAGGGGGCCGGGGGGGATTACGAGCAGTACTTC. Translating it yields CASSEGAGGDYEQYF. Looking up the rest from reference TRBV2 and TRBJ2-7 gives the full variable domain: EPEVTQTPSHQVTQMGQEVILRCVPISNHLYFYWYRQILGQKVEFLVSFYNNEISEKSEIFDDQFSVERPDGSNFTLKIRSTKLEDSAMYFCASSEGAGGDYEQYFGPGTRLTVT.

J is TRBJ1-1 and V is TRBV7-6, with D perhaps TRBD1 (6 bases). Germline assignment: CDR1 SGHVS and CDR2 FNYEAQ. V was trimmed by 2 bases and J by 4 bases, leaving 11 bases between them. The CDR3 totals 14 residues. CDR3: CASSLSGGGTEAFF. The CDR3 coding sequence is TGTGCCAGCAGCTTATCGGGGGGCGGCACTGAAGCTTTCTTT.

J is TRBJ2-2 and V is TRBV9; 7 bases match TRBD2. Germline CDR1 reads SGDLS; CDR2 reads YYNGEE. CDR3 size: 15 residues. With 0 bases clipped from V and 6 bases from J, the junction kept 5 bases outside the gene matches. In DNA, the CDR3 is TGTGCCAGCAGCGTAGGGCAGGGAGGGGCCGGGGAGCTGTTTTTT. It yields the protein CASSVGQGGAGELFF.